Sequencing of this T cell receptor beta chain was carried out in a study of blood T cell repertoires in COVID-19. Method: immunoSEQ multiplex PCR; TCRdb's copy keeps in-frame clones and lacks some. This table has about 150,000 clones, more than 80% appearing once. Germline loops: CDR1 LGHDT, CDR2 YNNKEL (reference sequence). With V trimmed by 4 bases and J by 5 bases, 7 bases remained unmatched. The CDR3 is 14 residues long. The J gene is TRBJ1-1, the V gene TRBV3-1 (or the pseudogene TRBV3-2); 7 nucleotides agree with TRBD1. The receptor comes from a man aged 50-59 years with acute or convalescent COVID-19. The sequencing input was peripheral blood. The CDR3 DNA sequence: TGTGCCAGCAGCCGACCCGACAGGGAAACTGAAGCTTTCTTT. Its translation: CASSRPDRETEAFF.